The 12 T cell receptor beta chains reported below all come from one sample, sequenced in a study of siplizumab effects on memory and regulatory T cells. The data were produced by immunoSEQ multiplex PCR, yet TCRdb's version contains in-frame clones alone and is incomplete. The sample has tens of thousands of clones; 75% to 95% are singletons. The sequencing sample was made of CD8+ T cells sorted from blood. Receptors originate from a human donor in good health.

The V call is TRBV7-6, the J call TRBJ2-5; D may be TRBD2 (6 bases). This CDR3 contains 14 residues. Germline-derived CDR1 and CDR2 are SGHVS and FNYEAQ. The V end was cut by 5 bases, the J end by 1 base, with 11 bases between. The CDR3 loop is CASSPGRAQETQYF. Written as DNA, the CDR3 is TGTGCCAGCAGCCCCGGGAGAGCCCAAGAGACCCAGTACTTC.

The rearrangement joins TRBV6-5 to TRBJ1-2; 8 nucleotides align to TRBD1. V lost 2 bases and J lost 2; bases outside the gene matches: 7. This CDR3 spans 16 amino acids. The germline V gene has CDR1 MNHEY and CDR2 SVGAGI. In DNA form, the CDR3 reads TGTGCCAGCAGTTACCAAGCCGGACAGGGCAACTATGGCTACACCTTC. It specifies CASSYQAGQGNYGYTF.

There are a few counts of this clone. V and J are TRBV11-2 and TRBJ1-1; D unresolved. This CDR3 is 12 amino acids long. In germline, CDR1 is SGHAT, CDR2 FQNNGV. V shed 6 bases and J shed 1 base, with 6 bases lying between them. The chain's CDR3 is CASRKWNTEAFF. In DNA form, the CDR3 reads TGTGCCAGCAGAAAGTGGAACACTGAAGCTTTCTTT.

The chain is built from TRBV5-1 and TRBJ2-1; 11 bases are shared with TRBD2. Trimming at V came to 4 bases and at J to 5 bases, leaving 5 bases not matched to a gene. Germline V gene data show CDR1 as SGHRS and CDR2 as YFSETQ. The CDR3 loop spans 15 amino acids. DNA for the CDR3: TGCGCCAGCAGCACGACTAGCGGGATGGACAATGAGCAGTTCTTC. Encoded protein: CASSTTSGMDNEQFF. The whole variable domain, remainder taken from reference TRBV5-1 and TRBJ2-1, is KAGVTQTPRYLIKTRGQQVTLSCSPISGHRSVSWYQQTPGQGLQFLFEYFSETQRNKGNFPGRFSGRQFSNSRSEMNVSTLELGDSALYLCASSTTSGMDNEQFFGPGTRLTVL.

The rearrangement uses TRBV6-1 and TRBJ2-7; D possibly corresponds to TRBD1 (5 bases). The CDR3 extends over 16 amino acids. Trimming shortened V by 2 bases and J by 6 bases, and 20 bases separated the two germline ends. Germline CDR1 MNHNS, CDR2 SASEGT. The CDR3 DNA is TGTGCCAGCAGTGAACTCTGGAACGGCGGAAGGGGCGAGCAGTACTTC. This codes for CASSELWNGGRGEQYF.

The V and J genes are TRBV19 and TRBJ1-1; D unresolved. CDR1 and CDR2 from the germline V gene are LNHDA and SQIVND (reference sequence). The CDR3 length is 15 residues. V was pared by 0 bases and J by 2 bases, with 10 bases between. This CDR3 reads CASSIEGQFNTEAFF. The CDR3 region has the DNA TGTGCCAGTAGTATAGAAGGGCAGTTTAACACTGAAGCTTTCTTT.

The chain links TRBV7-9 to TRBJ2-7; D uncertain. The CDR3 contains 13 residues. Germline V gene sequence: CDR1 SEHNR, CDR2 FQNEAQ (reference sequence). V was cut by 2 bases and J by 5 bases, with 10 bases left in between. CDR3 loop: CASSLLPVDEQYF. In nucleotides, the CDR3 is TGTGCCAGCAGCTTACTTCCCGTCGACGAGCAGTACTTC.

This chain joins TRBV9 and TRBJ1-1; possibly TRBD1 for D (5 bases). This CDR3 has 15 residues. The germline V and J ends were trimmed by 4 bases and 3 bases, with 16 bases remaining between them. CDR1 and CDR2 (germline): SGDLS, YYNGEE. The DNA for the CDR3 is TGTGCCAGCAGCTCTCTTTCTAGCAGGGACACTGAAGCTTTCTTT. As protein: CASSSLSSRDTEAFF. The full variable domain, its missing parts supplied by reference TRBV9 and TRBJ1-1, is DSGVTQTPKHLITATGQRVTLRCSPRSGDLSVYWYQQSLDQGLQFLIQYYNGEERAKGNILERFSAQQFPDLHSELNLSSLELGDSALYFCASSSLSSRDTEAFFGQGTRLTVV.

This chain links TRBV5-1 with TRBJ1-2, with 7 bases fitting TRBD1. The length of the CDR3 is 13 residues. V lost 4 bases, J lost 7 bases, and 7 bases stayed unmatched. Germline-derived CDR1 and CDR2 are SGHRS and YFSETQ. The CDR3 DNA reads TGCGCCAGCAGCCCGGGACAGCAGTCTGGCTACACCTTC. The encoded protein is CASSPGQQSGYTF.

J is TRBJ1-5 and V is TRBV4-1; TRBD1 might be the D (5 bases). Germline V CDR1 and CDR2: MGHRA, YSYEKL. The V end lost 4 bases, the J end lost 5 bases, and 15 bases lay between the germline ends. This CDR3 contains 15 residues. As DNA, the CDR3 is TGCGCCAGCAGCCTTCTCCGGGACTCGGATCAGCCCCAGCATTTT. The encoded protein is CASSLLRDSDQPQHF.

The J gene is TRBJ1-1, the V gene TRBV4-1; 10 nucleotides agree with TRBD1. The CDR3 loop spans 15 amino acids. With 0 bases clipped from V and 4 bases from J, the junction kept 2 bases outside the gene matches. The germline gives CDR1 MGHRA, CDR2 YSYEKL. CDR3 residues: CASSQDRTGGTEAFF. CDR3 coding DNA: TGCGCCAGCAGCCAAGATAGGACAGGGGGCACTGAAGCTTTCTTT.

The rearrangement links TRBV11-2 to TRBJ2-3; possibly TRBD1 or TRBD2 for D (5 bases each). V lost 5 bases to trimming and J lost 4 bases, with 19 bases between them. In germline, CDR1 is SGHAT, CDR2 FQNNGV. The CDR3 covers 16 residues. CDR3 amino acids: CASSPIMGPVADTQYF. CDR3 DNA: TGTGCCAGCAGCCCAATAATGGGACCCGTGGCAGATACGCAGTATTTT. The variable domain in full, with the rest retrieved from reference TRBV11-2 and TRBJ2-3, is EAGVAQSPRYKIIEKRQSVAFWCNPISGHATLYWYQQILGQGPKLLIQFQNNGVVDDSQLPKDRFSAERLKGVDSTLKIQPAKLEDSAVYLCASSPIMGPVADTQYFGPGTRLTVL.